Listed here are 8 T cell receptor beta chains from one sample, sequenced in a study of early T cells in non-severe SARS-CoV-2 infection. TCRdb re-called the 5' RACE reads with MiXCR, one entry per CDR3 protein. The sample lists tens of thousands of distinct CDR3 sequences; under 15% were seen once. Material for sequencing was whole blood. The receptors come from an adult who was a healthcare worker with PCR-confirmed SARS-CoV-2 infection or an uninfected control (not recorded which).

This clonotype was seen repeatedly, ten times or more. The J gene is TRBJ2-1, the V gene TRBV12-5, with 7 bases identical to TRBD1. Germline assignment: CDR1 LGHNT and CDR2 FRNRAP. The CDR3 contains 15 residues. J gave up 4 bases and V 7 bases, and 10 bases lay outside the gene matches. Here the CDR3 DNA reads TGTGCTAGTGATATCACCGGGACAGCATACAATGAGCAGTTCTTC. It is translated as CASDITGTAYNEQFF.

This clonotype came up many times. The rearrangement joins TRBV2 to TRBJ2-7, with D possibly TRBD1 on 5 matching bases. The germline V gene encodes CDR1 SNHLY and CDR2 FYNNEI. This CDR3 region has 15 residues. Trimming cost V 6 bases and J 2 bases, with 17 bases left between them. CDR3 residues: CASRGVWGPTYEQYF. In DNA form, the CDR3 reads TGTGCCAGCAGAGGGGTTTGGGGCCCTACCTACGAGCAGTACTTC. Using reference TRBV2 and TRBJ2-7 for the parts outside the CDR3, the full variable domain is EPEVTQTPSHQVTQMGQEVILRCVPISNHLYFYWYRQILGQKVEFLVSFYNNEISEKSEIFDDQFSVERPDGSNFTLKIRSTKLEDSAMYFCASRGVWGPTYEQYFGPGTRLTVT.

This clonotype appeared many times. The CDR3 loop is CASGNRVFPTDTQYF. The CDR3, as DNA: TGTGCCAGCGGGAATAGGGTGTTTCCGACAGATACGCAGTATTTT. The chain combines TRBV11-2 with TRBJ2-3; D not certain. The CDR3 totals 15 residues. V lost 8 bases and J 3 bases, leaving 18 bases between the germline ends. CDR1 and CDR2 from the germline V gene are SGHAT and FQNNGV.

The CDR3 DNA reads as TGTGCCAGCAGCCTCACAGGGGGCTCCTACAATGAGCAGTTCTTC. Translation: CASSLTGGSYNEQFF. The chain combines TRBV28 with TRBJ2-1; 8 bases match TRBD1. The V gene end was trimmed by 6 bases and the J gene end by 0 bases; junction bases not matched to a gene: 4. Per the germline V gene, CDR1 is MDHEN and CDR2 is SYDVKM. The CDR3 runs 15 residues. The entire variable domain, with the rest obtained from reference TRBV28 and TRBJ2-1, is as follows: DVKVTQSSRYLVKRTGEKVFLECVQDMDHENMFWYRQDPGLGLRLIYFSYDVKMKEKGDIPEGYSVSREKKERFSLILESASTNQTSMYLCASSLTGGSYNEQFFGPGTRLTVL.

This chain connects TRBV28 to TRBJ2-7; 7 nucleotides line up with TRBD1. The CDR3 totals 14 residues. Per the germline V gene, CDR1 is MDHEN and CDR2 is SYDVKM. V shed 10 bases, J shed 7 bases, and the junction held 16 bases outside the gene matches. The CDR3 sequence: CATNLAGTAGEQYF. In nucleotides, the CDR3 is TGTGCCACCAACCTAGCCGGGACAGCTGGAGAGCAGTACTTC.

This clonotype was seen ten or more times. The J gene is TRBJ1-4, the V gene TRBV5-4; tentative D call: TRBD1 (6 bases). The CDR3 spans 16 residues. The germline CDR1 and CDR2 sequences are SGHNT and YYREEE (reference sequence). V was clipped by 3 bases and J by 8 bases, with 20 bases between them. The CDR3 sequence: CASSSGGALRGEKLFF. DNA for the CDR3: TGTGCCAGCAGCTCCGGCGGGGCTCTGAGGGGGGAAAAACTGTTTTTT.

This clonotype appeared many times. The chain employs TRBV20-1 and TRBJ2-7, with D perhaps given as TRBD1 or TRBD2 (5 bases each). The CDR3 extends over 14 amino acids. CDR1 DFQATT and CDR2 SNEGSKA come from the germline V gene (reference sequence). The V and J ends lost 6 bases and 2 bases respectively, with 17 bases between them. Here the CDR3 DNA reads TGCAGTGCCCTTCCCGGGGCAGGGACCTACGAGCAGTACTTC. Translated, it gives CSALPGAGTYEQYF.

This clonotype was seen repeatedly, ten times or more. The CDR3 spells CASSWDWNTGELFF. The CDR3 DNA reads as TGTGCCAGTAGCTGGGACTGGAACACCGGGGAGCTGTTTTTT. The chain carries TRBV19 and TRBJ2-2, with D possibly matching TRBD2 (6 bases). V lost 6 bases and J 1 base, leaving 9 bases between the germline ends. The CDR3 consists of 14 residues. In germline, CDR1 is LNHDA, CDR2 SQIVND (reference sequence).